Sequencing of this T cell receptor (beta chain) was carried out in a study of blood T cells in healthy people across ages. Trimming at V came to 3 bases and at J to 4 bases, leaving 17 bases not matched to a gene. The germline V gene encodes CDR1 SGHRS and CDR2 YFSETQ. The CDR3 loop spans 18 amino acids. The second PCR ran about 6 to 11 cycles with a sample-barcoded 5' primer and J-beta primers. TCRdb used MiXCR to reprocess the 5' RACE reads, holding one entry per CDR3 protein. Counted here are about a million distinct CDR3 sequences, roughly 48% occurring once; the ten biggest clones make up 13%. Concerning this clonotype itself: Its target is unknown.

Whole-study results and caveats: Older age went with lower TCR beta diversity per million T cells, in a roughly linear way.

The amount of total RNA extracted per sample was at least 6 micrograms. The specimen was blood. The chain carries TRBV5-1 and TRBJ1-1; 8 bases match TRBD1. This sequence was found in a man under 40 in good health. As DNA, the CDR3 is TGCGCCAGCAGCTCCTGGCCGGGACAGGCGGCGCGGGTCACTGAAGCTTTCTTT. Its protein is CASSSWPGQAARVTEAFF.